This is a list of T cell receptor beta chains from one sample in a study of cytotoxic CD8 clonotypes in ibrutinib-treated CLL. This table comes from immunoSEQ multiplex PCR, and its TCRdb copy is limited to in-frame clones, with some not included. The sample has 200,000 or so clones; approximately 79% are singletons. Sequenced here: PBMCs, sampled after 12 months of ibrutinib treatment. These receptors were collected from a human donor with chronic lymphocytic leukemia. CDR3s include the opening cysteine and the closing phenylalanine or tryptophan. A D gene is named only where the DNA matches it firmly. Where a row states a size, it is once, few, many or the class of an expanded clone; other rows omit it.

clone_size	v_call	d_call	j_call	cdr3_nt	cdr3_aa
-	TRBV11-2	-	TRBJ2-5	TGTGCCAGCACCAAGAGGGAGACCCAGTACTTC	CASTKRETQYF
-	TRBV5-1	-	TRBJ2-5	TGCGCCAGCAGCCCAGGGGAGACCCAGTACTTC	CASSPGETQYF
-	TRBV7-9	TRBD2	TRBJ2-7	TGTGCCAGCGCTAAGAGCGGGAAAACCTACGAGCAGTACTTC	CASAKSGKTYEQYF
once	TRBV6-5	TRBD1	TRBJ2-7	TGTGCCAGCAGTTCCCGGACAGGGTTCTACGAGCAGTACTTC	CASSSRTGFYEQYF
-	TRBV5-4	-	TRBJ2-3	TGTGCCAGCAGCTTGCAGATAACAGATACGCAGTATTTT	CASSLQITDTQYF
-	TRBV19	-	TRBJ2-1	TGTGCCAGTAGTCACTACAATGAGCAGTTCTTC	CASSHYNEQFF
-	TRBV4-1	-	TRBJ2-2	TGCGCCAGCAGCCAAGAAGGGTCAGTGGGTTGGACCGGGGAGCTGTTTTTT	CASSQEGSVGWTGELFF
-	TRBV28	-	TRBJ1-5	TGTGCCAGCAGTTTTAATATCCGGGCCCAGCATTTT	CASSFNIRAQHF
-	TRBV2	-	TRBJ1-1	TGTGCCAGCCTTGGGGGTGGGACCACTGAAGCTTTCTTT	CASLGGGTTEAFF
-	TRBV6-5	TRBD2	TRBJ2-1	TGTGCCAGCAGTGACTCTAGCGGGAGTTACAATGAGCAGTTCTTC	CASSDSSGSYNEQFF
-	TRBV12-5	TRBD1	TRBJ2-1	TGTGCTAGTGGTTTGATACAGGGGGCACAAGGGCAGCAGTTCTTC	CASGLIQGAQGQQFF
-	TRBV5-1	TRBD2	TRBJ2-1	TGCGCCAGCAGCTTTACGACTAGCGGGTTTACCTACAATGAGCAGTTCTTC	CASSFTTSGFTYNEQFF
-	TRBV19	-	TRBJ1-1	TGTGCCAGTAGTATTTGGCCCCAGGTTGAAGCTTTCTTT	CASSIWPQVEAFF
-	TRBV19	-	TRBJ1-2	TGTGCCAGTACAGGCGTTATAGATGGCTACACCTTC	CASTGVIDGYTF
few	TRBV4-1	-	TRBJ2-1	TGCGCCAGCAGCCAAGATTTACTATTCGAGCAGTTCTTC	CASSQDLLFEQFF
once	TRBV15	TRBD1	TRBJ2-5	TGTGCCACTACTGCAAGGGACAGGGGGGAGGAGACCCAGTACTTC	CATTARDRGEETQYF
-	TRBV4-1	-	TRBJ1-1	TGCGCCAGCAGCCAAGATCATGTTTTGAACACTGAAGCTTTCTTT	CASSQDHVLNTEAFF
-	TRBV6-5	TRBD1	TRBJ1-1	TGTGCCAGCAGTTACACCGGGACAGTTCCCACTGAAGCTTTCTTT	CASSYTGTVPTEAFF
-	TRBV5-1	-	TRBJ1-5	TGCGCCAGCAGCGGGGGTCTAGAACAGGGCCCCAATCAGCCCCAGCATTTT	CASSGGLEQGPNQPQHF
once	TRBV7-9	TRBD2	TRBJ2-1	TGTGCCAGCAGCTCGACTAGCGGATCCTACAATGAGCAGTTCTTC	CASSSTSGSYNEQFF
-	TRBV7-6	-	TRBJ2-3	TGTGCCAGCAGCTTTCGGCAAACTGATAGCACAGATACGCAGTATTTT	CASSFRQTDSTDTQYF
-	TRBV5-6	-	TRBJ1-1	TGTGCCAGCAGCTTGGCCGGGGGGCCCACTGAAGCTTTCTTT	CASSLAGGPTEAFF
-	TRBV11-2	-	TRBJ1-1	TGTGCCAGCAGCCCTCAATACGAAGCTTTCTTT	CASSPQYEAFF
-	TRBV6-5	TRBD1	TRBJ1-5	TGTGCCAGCAGTCGGACAGGGGCGGGCAATCAGCCCCAGCATTTT	CASSRTGAGNQPQHF
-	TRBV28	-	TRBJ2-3	TGTGCCAGCAGCCCAGGGGACTCCACAGATACGCAGTATTTT	CASSPGDSTDTQYF
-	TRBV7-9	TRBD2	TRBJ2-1	TGTGCCAGCAGCTTAGGTGGATCTAGCGGGCCGGGGAATGAGCAGTTCTTC	CASSLGGSSGPGNEQFF
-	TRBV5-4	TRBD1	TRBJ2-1	TGTGCCAGCACTAGAGGGACAGGGGATATCTACAATGAGCAGTTCTTC	CASTRGTGDIYNEQFF